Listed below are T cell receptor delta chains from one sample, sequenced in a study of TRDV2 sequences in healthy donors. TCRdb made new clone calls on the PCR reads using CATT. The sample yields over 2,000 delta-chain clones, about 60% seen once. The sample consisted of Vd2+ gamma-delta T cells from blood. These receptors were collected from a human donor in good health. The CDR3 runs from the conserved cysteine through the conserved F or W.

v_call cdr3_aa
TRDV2 CACDDLGGDKLIF
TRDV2 CACDRVLGDTVVRRTDKLIF
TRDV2 CACDTVPTGGLDGKLIF
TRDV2 CACDSILGDSSSWDTRQMFF
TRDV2 CACDTLTSTNTDKLIF
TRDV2 CACDTVLSGDPNTDKLIF
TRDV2 CACDSLGDTPYTDKLIF
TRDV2 CACDTVLVVGDPDTDKLIF
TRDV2 CACDTLGLGDTPPVTDKLIF
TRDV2 CACDTVGGTRGVDKLIF
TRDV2 CACDTLKLGDTHQGFQYTDKLIF
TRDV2 CACDSVGFELGDTKYTDKLIF
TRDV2 CACDPLGDSGTDKLIF
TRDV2 CACDTMPGGTDKLIF
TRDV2 CACDGLGDDTDKLIF
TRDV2 CACDTAHNQISWDTRQMFF
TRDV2 CACDTLRTGGSPYTDKLIF
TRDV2 CACDSLLGDTDKLIF
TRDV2 CACDPLWPSYPGDTGDKLIF
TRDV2 CACDKVGLPTPRATDKLIF
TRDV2 CACDPLGDTLYTDKLIF
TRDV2 CACDSLGDKGTDKLIF
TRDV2 CACDSLGDKGTDKLIF
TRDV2 CACDTLSTGGYYSDKLIF
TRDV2 CACDQLGDTSPLYTDKLIF
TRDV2 CACDPVLGDTPTTSSSWDTRQRFF
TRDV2 CACDTVERSTGTHTDKLIF